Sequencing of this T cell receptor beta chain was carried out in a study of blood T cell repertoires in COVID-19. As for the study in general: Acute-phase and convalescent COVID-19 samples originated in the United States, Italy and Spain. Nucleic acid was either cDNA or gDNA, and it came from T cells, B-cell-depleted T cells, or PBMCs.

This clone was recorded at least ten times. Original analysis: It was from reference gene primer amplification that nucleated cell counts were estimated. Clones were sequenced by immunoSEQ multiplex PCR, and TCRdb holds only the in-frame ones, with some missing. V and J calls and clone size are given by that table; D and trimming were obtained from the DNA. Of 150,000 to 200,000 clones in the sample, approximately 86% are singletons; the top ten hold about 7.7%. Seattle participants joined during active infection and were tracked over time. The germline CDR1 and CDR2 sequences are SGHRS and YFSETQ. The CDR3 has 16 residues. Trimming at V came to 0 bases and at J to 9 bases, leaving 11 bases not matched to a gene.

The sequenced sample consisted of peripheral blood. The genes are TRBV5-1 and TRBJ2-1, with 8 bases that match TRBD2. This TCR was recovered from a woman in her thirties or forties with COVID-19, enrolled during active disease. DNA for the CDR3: TGCGCCAGCAGCTTGGCCCAAGGATCGGGAGGGAGTGAGCAGTTCTTC. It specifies CASSLAQGSGGSEQFF.